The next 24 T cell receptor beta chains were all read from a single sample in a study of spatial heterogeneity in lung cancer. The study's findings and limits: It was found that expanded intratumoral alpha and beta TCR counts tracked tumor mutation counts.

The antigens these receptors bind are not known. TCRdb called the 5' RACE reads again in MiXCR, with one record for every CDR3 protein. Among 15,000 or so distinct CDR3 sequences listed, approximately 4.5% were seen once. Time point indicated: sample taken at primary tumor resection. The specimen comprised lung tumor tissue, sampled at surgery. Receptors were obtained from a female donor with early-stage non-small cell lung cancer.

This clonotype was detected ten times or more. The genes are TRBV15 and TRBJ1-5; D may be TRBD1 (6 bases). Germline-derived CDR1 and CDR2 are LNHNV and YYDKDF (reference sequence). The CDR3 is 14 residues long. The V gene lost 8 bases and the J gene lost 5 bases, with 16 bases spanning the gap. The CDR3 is CATGPGQLDQPQHF. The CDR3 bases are TGTGCCACCGGGCCTGGACAGCTCGATCAGCCCCAGCATTTT.

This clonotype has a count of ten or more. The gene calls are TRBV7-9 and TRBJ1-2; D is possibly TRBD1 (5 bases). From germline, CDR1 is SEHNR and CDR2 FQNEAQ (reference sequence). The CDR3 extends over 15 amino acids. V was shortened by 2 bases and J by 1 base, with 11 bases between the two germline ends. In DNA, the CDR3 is TGTGCCAGCAGCTTAAGCGGGCAGGGTAACTATGGCTACACCTTC. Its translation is CASSLSGQGNYGYTF.

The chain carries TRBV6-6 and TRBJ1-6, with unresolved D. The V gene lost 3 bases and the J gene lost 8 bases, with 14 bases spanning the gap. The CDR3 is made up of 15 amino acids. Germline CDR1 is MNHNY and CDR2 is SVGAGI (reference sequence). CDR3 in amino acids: CASSYRLRVYSPLHF. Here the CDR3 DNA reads TGTGCCAGCAGTTATCGGTTGCGAGTATATTCACCCCTCCACTTT.

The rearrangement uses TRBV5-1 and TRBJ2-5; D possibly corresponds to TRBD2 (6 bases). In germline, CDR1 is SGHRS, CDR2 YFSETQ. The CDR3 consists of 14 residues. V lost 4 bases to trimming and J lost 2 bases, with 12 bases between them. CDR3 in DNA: TGCGCCAGCAGCCCCCCGGCGGGGCAAGAGACCCAGTACTTC. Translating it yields CASSPPAGQETQYF.

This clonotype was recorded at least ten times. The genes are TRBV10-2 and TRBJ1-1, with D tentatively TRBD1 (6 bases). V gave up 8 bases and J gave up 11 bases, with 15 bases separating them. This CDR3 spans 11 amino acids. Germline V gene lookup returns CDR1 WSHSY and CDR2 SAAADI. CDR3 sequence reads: CASLGTGRAFF. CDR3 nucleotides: TGCGCCAGCCTAGGTACAGGGAGGGCTTTCTTT.

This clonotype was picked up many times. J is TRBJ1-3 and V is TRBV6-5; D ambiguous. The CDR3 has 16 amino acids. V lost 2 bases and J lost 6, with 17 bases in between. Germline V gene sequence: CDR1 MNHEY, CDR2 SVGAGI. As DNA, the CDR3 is TGTGCCAGCAGTTACGGGCCAGATTACGAAGAAAACACCATATATTTT. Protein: CASSYGPDYEENTIYF.

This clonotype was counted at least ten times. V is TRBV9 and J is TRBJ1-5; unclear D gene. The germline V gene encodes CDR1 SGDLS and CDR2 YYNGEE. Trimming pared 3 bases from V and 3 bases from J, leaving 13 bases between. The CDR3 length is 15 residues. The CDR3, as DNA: TGTGCCAGCAGCGAAGGTATGGGGTACAATCAGCCCCAGCATTTT. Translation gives CASSEGMGYNQPQHF.

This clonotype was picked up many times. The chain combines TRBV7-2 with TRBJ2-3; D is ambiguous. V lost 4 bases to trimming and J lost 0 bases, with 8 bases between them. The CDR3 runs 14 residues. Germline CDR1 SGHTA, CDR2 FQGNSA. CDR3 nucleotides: TGTGCCAGCAGCTCCTACCTTAGCACAGATACGCAGTATTTT. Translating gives CASSSYLSTDTQYF.

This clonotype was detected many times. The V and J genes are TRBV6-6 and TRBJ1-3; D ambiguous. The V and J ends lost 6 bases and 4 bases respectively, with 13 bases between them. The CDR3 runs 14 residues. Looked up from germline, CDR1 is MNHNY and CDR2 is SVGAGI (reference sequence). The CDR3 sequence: CASSDSDGGNTIYF. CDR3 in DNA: TGTGCCAGCAGCGACTCGGACGGAGGAAACACCATATATTTT.

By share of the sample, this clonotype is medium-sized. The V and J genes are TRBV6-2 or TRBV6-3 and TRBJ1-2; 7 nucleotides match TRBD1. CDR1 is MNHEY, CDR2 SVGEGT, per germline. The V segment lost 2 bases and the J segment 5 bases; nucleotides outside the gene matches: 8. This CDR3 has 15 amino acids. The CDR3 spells CASSYRDRAGYGYTF. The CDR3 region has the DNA TGTGCCAGCAGTTACCGTGACAGGGCTGGATATGGCTACACCTTC.

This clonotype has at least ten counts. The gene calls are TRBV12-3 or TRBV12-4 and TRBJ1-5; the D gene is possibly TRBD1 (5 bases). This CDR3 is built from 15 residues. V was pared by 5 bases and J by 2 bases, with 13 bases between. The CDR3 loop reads CASSGGEGGNQPQHF. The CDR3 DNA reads TGTGCCAGCAGTGGGGGAGAGGGTGGCAATCAGCCCCAGCATTTT.

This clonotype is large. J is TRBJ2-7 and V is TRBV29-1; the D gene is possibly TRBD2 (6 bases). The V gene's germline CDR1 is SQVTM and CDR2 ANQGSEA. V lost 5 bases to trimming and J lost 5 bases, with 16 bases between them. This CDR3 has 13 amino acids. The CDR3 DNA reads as TGCAGCGTTCTGGATGGGAGGAACAACGAGCAGTACTTC. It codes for CSVLDGRNNEQYF.

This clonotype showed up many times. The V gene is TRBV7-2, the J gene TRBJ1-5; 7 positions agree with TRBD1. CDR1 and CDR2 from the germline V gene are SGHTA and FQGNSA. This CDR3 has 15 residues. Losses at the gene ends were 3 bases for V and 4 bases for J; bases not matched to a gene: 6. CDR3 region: CASSLQKGANQPQHF. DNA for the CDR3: TGTGCCAGCAGCTTGCAGAAGGGGGCTAATCAGCCCCAGCATTTT.

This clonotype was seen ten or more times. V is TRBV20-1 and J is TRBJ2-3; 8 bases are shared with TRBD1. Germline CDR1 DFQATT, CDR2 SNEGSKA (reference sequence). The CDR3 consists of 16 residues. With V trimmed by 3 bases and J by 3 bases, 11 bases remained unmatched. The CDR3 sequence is CSARDPGQDRTDTQYF. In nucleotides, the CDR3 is TGCAGTGCTAGGGACCCGGGACAGGATAGGACAGATACGCAGTATTTT.

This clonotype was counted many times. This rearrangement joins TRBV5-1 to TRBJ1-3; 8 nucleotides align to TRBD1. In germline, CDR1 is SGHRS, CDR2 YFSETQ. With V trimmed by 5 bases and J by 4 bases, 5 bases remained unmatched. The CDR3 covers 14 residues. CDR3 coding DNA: TGCGCCAGCAGGCAGGGGGCGGACGGAAACACCATATATTTT. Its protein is CASRQGADGNTIYF. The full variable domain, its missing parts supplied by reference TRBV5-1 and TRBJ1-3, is KAGVTQTPRYLIKTRGQQVTLSCSPISGHRSVSWYQQTPGQGLQFLFEYFSETQRNKGNFPGRFSGRQFSNSRSEMNVSTLELGDSALYLCASRQGADGNTIYFGEGSWLTVV.

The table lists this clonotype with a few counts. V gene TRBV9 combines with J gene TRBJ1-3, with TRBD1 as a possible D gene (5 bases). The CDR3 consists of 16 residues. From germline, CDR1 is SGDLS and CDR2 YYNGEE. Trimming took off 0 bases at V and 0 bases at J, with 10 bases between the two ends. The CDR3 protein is CASSVEGTASGNTIYF. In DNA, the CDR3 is TGTGCCAGCAGCGTAGAAGGGACGGCCTCTGGAAACACCATATATTTT.

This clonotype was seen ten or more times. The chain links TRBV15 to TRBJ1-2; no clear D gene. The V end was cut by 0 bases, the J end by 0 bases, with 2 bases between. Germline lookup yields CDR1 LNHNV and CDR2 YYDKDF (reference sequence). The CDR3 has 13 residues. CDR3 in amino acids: CATSRDTNYGYTF. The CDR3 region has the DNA TGTGCCACCAGCAGAGATACTAACTATGGCTACACCTTC.

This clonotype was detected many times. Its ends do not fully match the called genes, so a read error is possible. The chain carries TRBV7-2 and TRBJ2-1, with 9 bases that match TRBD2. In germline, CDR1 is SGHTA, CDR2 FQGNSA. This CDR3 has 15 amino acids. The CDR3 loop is CASRLGGGASNEQFF. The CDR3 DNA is TGTGCCAGCAGGTTAGGCGGGGGGGCCTCCAATGAGCAGTTCTTC.

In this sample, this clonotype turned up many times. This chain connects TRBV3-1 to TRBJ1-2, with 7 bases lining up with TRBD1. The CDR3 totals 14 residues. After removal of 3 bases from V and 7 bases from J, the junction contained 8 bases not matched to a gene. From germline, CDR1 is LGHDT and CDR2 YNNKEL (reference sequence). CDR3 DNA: TGTGCCAGCAGCCAGATGACAGGGTTGGGTGGCTACACCTTC. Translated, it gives CASSQMTGLGGYTF.

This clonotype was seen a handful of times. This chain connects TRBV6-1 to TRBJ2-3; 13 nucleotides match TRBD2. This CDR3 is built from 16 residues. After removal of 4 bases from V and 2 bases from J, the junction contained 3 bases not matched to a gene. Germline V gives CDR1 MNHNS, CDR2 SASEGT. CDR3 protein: CASSVTSGGYTDTQYF. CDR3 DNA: TGTGCCAGCAGTGTGACTAGCGGGGGGTACACAGATACGCAGTATTTT.

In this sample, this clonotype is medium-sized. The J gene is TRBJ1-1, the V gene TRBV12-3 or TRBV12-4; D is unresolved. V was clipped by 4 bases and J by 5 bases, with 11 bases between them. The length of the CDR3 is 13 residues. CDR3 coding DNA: TGTGCCAGCAGTTCTGGACCGGGGACTGAAGCTTTCTTT. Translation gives CASSSGPGTEAFF.

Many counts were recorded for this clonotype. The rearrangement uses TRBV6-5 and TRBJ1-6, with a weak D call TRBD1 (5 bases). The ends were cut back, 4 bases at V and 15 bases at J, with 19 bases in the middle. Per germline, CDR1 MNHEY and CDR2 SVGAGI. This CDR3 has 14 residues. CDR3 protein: CASSFRDGRLHLHF. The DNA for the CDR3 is TGTGCCAGCAGTTTCCGGGACGGTCGGCTTCACCTCCACTTT.

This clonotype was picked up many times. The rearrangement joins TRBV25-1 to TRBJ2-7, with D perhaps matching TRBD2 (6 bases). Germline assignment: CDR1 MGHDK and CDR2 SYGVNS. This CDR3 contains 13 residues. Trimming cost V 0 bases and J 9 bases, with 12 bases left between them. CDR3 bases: TGTGCCAGCAGTGAATACCGGGGGTCGAGGCAGTACTTC. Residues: CASSEYRGSRQYF.

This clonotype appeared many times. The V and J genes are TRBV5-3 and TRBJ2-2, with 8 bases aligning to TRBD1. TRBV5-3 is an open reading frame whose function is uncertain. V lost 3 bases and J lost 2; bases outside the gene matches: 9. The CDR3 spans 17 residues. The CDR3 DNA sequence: TGTGCCAGAAGCTACCGGACAGGGAGATTTAACACCGGGGAGCTGTTTTTT. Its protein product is CARSYRTGRFNTGELFF.